The clone carrying this T cell receptor (beta chain) was observed a few times. Antigen unknown. This specimen comes from a study of T-cell memory formation after mild COVID-19. Points from the study as a whole: Contracting CD4+ clones lay largely in CM and EM, with CD8+ ones residing in EMRA.

TCRdb ran MiXCR on the 5' RACE reads and lists one entry per CDR3 protein. The sample has more than 110,000 distinct CDR3 sequences, 11% to 15% seen once. Germline-derived CDR1 and CDR2 are SEHNR and FQNEAQ (reference sequence). Trimming took 4 bases from V and 6 from J, leaving 10 bases between them. The length of the CDR3 is 13 residues. This clonotype originated in an adult woman who had mild COVID-19 (a few samples of this study predate the infection). Cell type and time point are not known. The material sequenced was PBMCs or a T cell subset sorted from them (not recorded which). The chain recombines TRBV7-9 with TRBJ2-1, with TRBD1 as a possible D gene (6 bases). For the CDR3, the DNA is TGTGCCAGCAGCTCCAAGGACAGCAATGAGCAGTTCTTC. Protein sequence: CASSSKDSNEQFF. Variable domain in full (rest from reference TRBV7-9 and TRBJ2-1): DTGVSQNPRHKITKRGQNVTFRCDPISEHNRLYWYRQTLGQGPEFLTYFQNEAQLEKSRLLSDRFSAERPKGSFSTLEIQRTEQGDSAMYLCASSSKDSNEQFFGPGTRLTVL.